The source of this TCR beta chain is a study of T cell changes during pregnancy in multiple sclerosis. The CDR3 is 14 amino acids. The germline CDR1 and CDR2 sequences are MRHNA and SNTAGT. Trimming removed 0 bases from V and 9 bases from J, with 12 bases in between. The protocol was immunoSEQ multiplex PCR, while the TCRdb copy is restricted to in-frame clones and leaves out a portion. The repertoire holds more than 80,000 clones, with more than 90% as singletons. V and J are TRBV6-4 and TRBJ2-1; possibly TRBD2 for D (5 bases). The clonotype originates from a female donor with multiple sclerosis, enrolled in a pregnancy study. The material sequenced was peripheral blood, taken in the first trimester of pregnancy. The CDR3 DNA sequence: TGTGCCAGCAGTGACTCCGGGGAGCCCGGTGAGCAGTTCTTC. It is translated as CASSDSGEPGEQFF.